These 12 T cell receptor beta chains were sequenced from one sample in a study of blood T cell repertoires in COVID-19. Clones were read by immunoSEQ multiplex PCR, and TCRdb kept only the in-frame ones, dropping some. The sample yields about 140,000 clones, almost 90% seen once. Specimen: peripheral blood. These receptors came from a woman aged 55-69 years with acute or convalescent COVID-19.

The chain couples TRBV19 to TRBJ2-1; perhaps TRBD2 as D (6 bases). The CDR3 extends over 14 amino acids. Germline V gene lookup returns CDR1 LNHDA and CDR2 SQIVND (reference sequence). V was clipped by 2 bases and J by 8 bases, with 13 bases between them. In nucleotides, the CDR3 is TGTGCCAGTAGTATATCTCTATCGGGAGATGAGCAGTTCTTC. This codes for CASSISLSGDEQFF. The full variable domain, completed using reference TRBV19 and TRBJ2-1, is DGGITQSPKYLFRKEGQNVTLSCEQNLNHDAMYWYRQDPGQGLRLIYYSQIVNDFQKGDIAEGYSVSREKKESFPLTVTSAQKNPTAFYLCASSISLSGDEQFFGPGTRLTVL.

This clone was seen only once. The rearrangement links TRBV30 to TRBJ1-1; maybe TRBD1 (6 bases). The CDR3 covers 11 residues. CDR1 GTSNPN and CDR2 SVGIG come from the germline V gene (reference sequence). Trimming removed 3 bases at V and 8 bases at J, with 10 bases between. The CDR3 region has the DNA TGTGCCTGGAGCCCTGACAGGGAAGCTTTCTTT. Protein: CAWSPDREAFF.

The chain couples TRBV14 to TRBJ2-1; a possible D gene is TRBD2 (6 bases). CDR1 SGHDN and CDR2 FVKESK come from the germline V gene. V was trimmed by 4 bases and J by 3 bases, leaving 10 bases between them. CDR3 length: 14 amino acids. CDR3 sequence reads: CASSPGLDYNEQFF. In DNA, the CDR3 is TGTGCCAGCAGCCCGGGACTTGACTACAATGAGCAGTTCTTC. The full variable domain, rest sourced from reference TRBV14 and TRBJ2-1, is EAGVTQFPSHSVIEKGQTVTLRCDPISGHDNLYWYRRVMGKEIKFLLHFVKESKQDESGMPNNRFLAERTGGTYSTLKVQPAELEDSGVYFCASSPGLDYNEQFFGPGTRLTVL.

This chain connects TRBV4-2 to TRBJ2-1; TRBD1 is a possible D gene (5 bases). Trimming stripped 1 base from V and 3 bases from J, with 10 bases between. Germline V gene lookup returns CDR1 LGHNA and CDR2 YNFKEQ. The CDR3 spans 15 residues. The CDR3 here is CASSQAREGYNEQFF. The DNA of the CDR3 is TGTGCCAGCAGCCAAGCCAGGGAAGGCTACAATGAGCAGTTCTTC.

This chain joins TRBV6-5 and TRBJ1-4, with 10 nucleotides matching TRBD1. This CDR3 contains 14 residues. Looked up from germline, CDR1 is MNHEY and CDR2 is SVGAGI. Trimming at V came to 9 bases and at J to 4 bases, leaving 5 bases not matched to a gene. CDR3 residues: CASGTGAYNEKLFF. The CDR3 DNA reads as TGTGCCAGTGGGACAGGGGCGTATAATGAAAAACTGTTTTTT.

The CDR3 loop is CASSLSGQGSTEAFF. The CDR3, as DNA: TGTGCCAGCAGTTTAAGCGGACAGGGAAGCACTGAAGCTTTCTTT. The V call is TRBV27, the J call TRBJ1-1, with 8 positions matching TRBD1. Germline-derived CDR1 and CDR2 are MNHEY and SMNVEV (reference sequence). This CDR3 is 15 amino acids long. V gave up 2 bases and J gave up 4 bases; unmatched junction bases: 6.

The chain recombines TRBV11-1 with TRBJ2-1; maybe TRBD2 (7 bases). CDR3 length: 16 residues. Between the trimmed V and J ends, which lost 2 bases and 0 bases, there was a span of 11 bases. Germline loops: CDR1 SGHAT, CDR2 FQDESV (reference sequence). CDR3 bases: TGTGCCAGCAGCTTAAGGGGGACTAACTCCTACAATGAGCAGTTCTTC. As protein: CASSLRGTNSYNEQFF.

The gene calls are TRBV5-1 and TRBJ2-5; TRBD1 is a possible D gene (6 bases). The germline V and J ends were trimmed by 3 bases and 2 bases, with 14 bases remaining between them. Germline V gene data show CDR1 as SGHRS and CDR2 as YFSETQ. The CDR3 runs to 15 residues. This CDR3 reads CASSSAGTRQETQYF. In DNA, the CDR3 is TGCGCCAGCAGCTCCGCAGGGACACGGCAAGAGACCCAGTACTTC.

Here the CDR3 reads CASSEKILGGPSYEQYF. Here the CDR3 DNA reads TGTGCCAGCAGTGAAAAGATCTTGGGGGGGCCCTCCTACGAGCAGTACTTC. V is TRBV25-1 and J is TRBJ2-7; maybe TRBD2 (7 bases). V was pared by 2 bases and J by 0 bases, with 17 bases between. The CDR3 contains 17 residues. Germline CDR1 reads MGHDK; CDR2 reads SYGVNS.

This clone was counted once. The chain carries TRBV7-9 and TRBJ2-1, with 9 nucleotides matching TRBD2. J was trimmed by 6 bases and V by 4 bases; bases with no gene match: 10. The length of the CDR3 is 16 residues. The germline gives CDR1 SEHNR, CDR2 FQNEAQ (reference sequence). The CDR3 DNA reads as TGTGCCAGCAGCTCTTTCACTAGCGGGTATATCAATGAGCAGTTCTTC. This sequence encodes CASSSFTSGYINEQFF.

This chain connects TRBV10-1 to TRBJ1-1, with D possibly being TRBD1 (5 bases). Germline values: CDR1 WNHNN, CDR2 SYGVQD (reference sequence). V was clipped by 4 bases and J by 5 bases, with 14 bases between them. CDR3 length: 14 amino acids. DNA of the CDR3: TGCGCCAGCAGTGGAGATGGGGGGGAAACTGAAGCTTTCTTT. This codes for CASSGDGGETEAFF.

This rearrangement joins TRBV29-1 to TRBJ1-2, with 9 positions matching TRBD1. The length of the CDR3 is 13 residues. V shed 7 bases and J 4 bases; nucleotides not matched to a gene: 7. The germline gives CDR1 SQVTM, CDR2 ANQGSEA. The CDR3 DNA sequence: TGCAGCGGAGCGGACAGGGGAAGCTATGGCTACACCTTC. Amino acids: CSGADRGSYGYTF.